The 25 T cell receptor beta chains given below trace back to one sample, sequenced in a study of shared clonotypes between healthy human individuals. TCRdb's table, derived via immunoSEQ multiplex PCR, lists solely in-frame clones and lacks some. Found here are about 2.4 million clones, around nine tenths of them singletons; the top ten hold over 0.12%. The sequenced material came from naive CD4+ T cells sorted from blood. Subset defined: CD45RA+ positively selected. Source of these receptors: a man between 18 and 29 years old in good health.

About this clone itself: In the same sample, other DNA sequences code for this CDR3. The CDR3 region is CASSVGGGPSTDTQYF. CDR3 bases: TGTGCCAGCAGCGTAGGAGGAGGGCCCAGCACAGATACGCAGTATTTT. The chain joins TRBV9 to TRBJ2-3, with a weak D call TRBD2 (6 bases). The CDR3 has 16 amino acids. CDR1 and CDR2 (germline): SGDLS, YYNGEE. Trimming left V 0 bases short and J 0 bases short, with 11 bases between.

This chain connects TRBV10-1 to TRBJ2-1; the match to TRBD2 covers 13 bases. This CDR3 contains 18 residues. Germline trimming cut 4 bases from V and 9 bases from J; bases unmatched to any gene: 15. Germline values: CDR1 WNHNN, CDR2 SYGVQD (reference sequence). The CDR3 region has the DNA TGCGCCAGCAGTGGATTAGCCGGGACTAGCGGGATTATCGGTGAGCAGTTCTTC. Protein product: CASSGLAGTSGIIGEQFF.

As for this clone: This specimen includes other DNA sequences encoding the same CDR3. V gene TRBV10-3 combines with J gene TRBJ1-5; no definite D call. V lost 0 bases and J 4 bases, leaving 7 bases between the germline ends. Germline V gene data show CDR1 as ENHRY and CDR2 as SYGVKD. The CDR3 totals 14 residues. In DNA form, the CDR3 reads TGTGCCATCAGTGAGTCGTCGGGGAATCAGCCCCAGCATTTT. Residues: CAISESSGNQPQHF.

The gene calls are TRBV29-1 and TRBJ2-1; the match to TRBD2 covers 10 bases. CDR3 length: 18 amino acids. J was trimmed by 0 bases and V by 7 bases; bases with no gene match: 15. CDR1 is SQVTM and CDR2 is ANQGSEA in the germline V gene. Here the CDR3 reads CSASNYSGGLGSYNEQFF. CDR3 sequence (DNA): TGCAGCGCCTCAAATTATAGCGGGGGGCTCGGCTCCTACAATGAGCAGTTCTTC.

V gene TRBV29-1 combines with J gene TRBJ1-1; no clear D. This CDR3 is 11 amino acids long. The germline V and J ends were trimmed by 2 bases and 5 bases, with 6 bases remaining between them. CDR1 and CDR2 (germline): SQVTM, ANQGSEA. CDR3 sequence (DNA): TGCAGCGTTGAAAAGGATACTGAAGCTTTCTTT. Protein product: CSVEKDTEAFF.

The chain uses TRBV28 and TRBJ2-7; possibly TRBD1 for D (6 bases). Germline CDR1 is MDHEN and CDR2 is SYDVKM. CDR3 length equals 14 residues. The V end lost 5 bases, the J end lost 3 bases, and 14 bases lay between the germline ends. CDR3 region: CASSQGQAYYEQYF. The CDR3 coding sequence is TGTGCCAGCAGTCAGGGGCAGGCGTACTACGAGCAGTACTTC.

The gene calls are TRBV2 and TRBJ2-3, with 16 bases aligning to TRBD2. The ends lost 6 bases at V and 6 bases at J; junction bases unmatched: 6. Per germline, CDR1 SNHLY and CDR2 FYNNEI. The CDR3 covers 16 residues. In nucleotides, the CDR3 is TGTGCCAGCAGCGTGGGACTAGCGGGGGGGCGCGATACGCAGTATTTT. Its protein is CASSVGLAGGRDTQYF.

The chain has TRBV10-3 and TRBJ1-5, with a tentative D call TRBD1 (6 bases). Per the germline V gene, CDR1 is ENHRY and CDR2 is SYGVKD. The CDR3 runs 13 residues. Trimming left V 11 bases short and J 0 bases short, with 11 bases between. The CDR3 sequence: CASGADSNQPQHF. The CDR3, as DNA: TGTGCCTCAGGGGCGGATAGCAATCAGCCCCAGCATTTT.

This chain connects TRBV19 to TRBJ2-6; 7 bases are shared with TRBD1. Germline V gives CDR1 LNHDA, CDR2 SQIVND (reference sequence). The CDR3 sequence is 17 residues long. V shed 8 bases and J 1 base; nucleotides not matched to a gene: 11. The CDR3 loop is CASVPGQPSSGANVLTF. CDR3 in DNA: TGTGCCAGTGTACCGGGACAGCCTTCGTCTGGGGCCAACGTCCTGACTTTC.

The rearrangement uses TRBV6-5 and TRBJ2-5; 9 nucleotides align to TRBD1. The CDR3 has 15 amino acids. Germline CDR1 is MNHEY and CDR2 is SVGAGI. J was trimmed by 7 bases and V by 6 bases; bases with no gene match: 12. The CDR3 nucleotides are TGTGCCAGCAGGTTCGGGACAGGGAGGGAGGGGACCCAGTACTTC. Its translation is CASRFGTGREGTQYF.

The rearrangement links TRBV29-1 to TRBJ2-3, with TRBD1 matching 7 bases. Trimming removed 6 bases from V and 6 bases from J; junction bases left unmatched: 12. The CDR3 is 14 residues long. CDR1 and CDR2 from the germline V gene are SQVTM and ANQGSEA. The CDR3 coding sequence is TGCAGCGTGCCTCTCCCGGGACAGAGGGATACGCAGTATTTT. Protein sequence: CSVPLPGQRDTQYF.

This clone is a singleton in its sample. V and J are TRBV10-2 and TRBJ2-1, with 7 bases lining up with TRBD2. The CDR3 has 17 amino acids. J gave up 2 bases and V 0 bases, and 7 bases lay outside the gene matches. CDR1 is WSHSY, CDR2 SAAADI, per germline. The CDR3 bases are TGCGCCAGCAGTGAGTCGGGGGGGAGTATCGCCTACAATGAGCAGTTCTTC. It codes for CASSESGGSIAYNEQFF.

V gene TRBV19 combines with J gene TRBJ1-1; D uncertain. Trimming shortened V by 3 bases and J by 2 bases, and 16 bases separated the two germline ends. Germline lookup yields CDR1 LNHDA and CDR2 SQIVND (reference sequence). This CDR3 has 16 amino acids. The CDR3 sequence: CASSMSTTLLNTEAFF. CDR3 sequence (DNA): TGTGCCAGTAGTATGTCCACGACGTTATTAAACACTGAAGCTTTCTTT.

This chain connects TRBV27 to TRBJ2-7; 7 nucleotides agree with TRBD2. Losses at the gene ends were 6 bases for V and 8 bases for J; bases not matched to a gene: 7. Per the germline V gene, CDR1 is MNHEY and CDR2 is SMNVEV (reference sequence). This CDR3 is built from 12 residues. The CDR3: CASSAGTTQQYF. The CDR3 DNA is TGTGCCAGCAGCGCGGGGACTACGCAGCAGTACTTC.

This sequence joins TRBV21-1 and TRBJ1-3. TRBV21-1 is reported as a pseudogene. This CDR3 comprises 13 residues. The CDR3 protein is CASSKKGGNTIYF. CDR3 nucleotides: TGTGCCAGCAGCAAAAAAGGGGGAAACACCATATATTTT.

V usage is TRBV7-8 and J usage is TRBJ1-2; no reliable D call. The CDR3 is made up of 14 amino acids. Trimming removed 0 bases from V and 2 bases from J, with 7 bases in between. CDR1 SGHVS and CDR2 FQNEAQ come from the germline V gene. The CDR3 sequence: CASSLAPLNYGYTF. CDR3 coding DNA: TGTGCCAGCAGCTTAGCGCCACTGAACTATGGCTACACCTTC.

This rearrangement joins TRBV25-1 to TRBJ2-7; D is uncertain. V was pared by 7 bases and J by 12 bases, with 22 bases between. The CDR3 totals 13 residues. Germline V gives CDR1 MGHDK, CDR2 SYGVNS. The CDR3 loop reads CASIDPRIDPLYF. CDR3 sequence (DNA): TGTGCCAGCATCGACCCACGTATTGACCCCCTGTACTTC.

The genes are TRBV7-6 and TRBJ2-7; 9 nucleotides agree with TRBD1. The germline CDR1 and CDR2 sequences are SGHVS and FNYEAQ. The ends lost 6 bases at V and 6 bases at J; junction bases unmatched: 6. The CDR3 length is 13 residues. Here the CDR3 reads CASSPRDRAEQYF. The CDR3 region has the DNA TGTGCCAGCAGTCCCCGGGACAGGGCCGAGCAGTACTTC.

This chain's CDR3 is CASSLGPGGAFF. CDR3 nucleotide sequence: TGTGCCAGCAGTTTGGGTCCAGGGGGAGCTTTCTTT. The chain carries TRBV28 and TRBJ1-1; 7 bases align to TRBD1. Germline CDR1 reads MDHEN; CDR2 reads SYDVKM. The CDR3 runs to 12 residues. V shed 3 bases and J 10 bases; nucleotides not matched to a gene: 5. The whole variable domain, remainder taken from reference TRBV28 and TRBJ1-1, is DVKVTQSSRYLVKRTGEKVFLECVQDMDHENMFWYRQDPGLGLRLIYFSYDVKMKEKGDIPEGYSVSREKKERFSLILESASTNQTSMYLCASSLGPGGAFFGQGTRLTVV.

The chain recombines TRBV4-3 with TRBJ1-2; D not resolved. The V and J ends lost 0 bases and 3 bases respectively, with 29 bases between them. This CDR3 comprises 21 residues. Looked up from germline, CDR1 is LGHNA and CDR2 is YSLEER. CDR3 loop: CASSQEELPPGEEGRDYGYTF. As DNA, the CDR3 is TGCGCCAGCAGCCAAGAAGAATTACCGCCGGGAGAAGAAGGTAGGGACTATGGCTACACCTTC.

The chain couples TRBV25-1 to TRBJ2-5; D is uncertain. The CDR3 is 12 amino acids. Germline values: CDR1 MGHDK, CDR2 SYGVNS. With 8 bases removed from V and 1 base from J, the gap between germline ends came to 8 bases. DNA of the CDR3: TGTGCCAGCTCTTGGGGCCAAGAGACCCAGTACTTC. Translated: CASSWGQETQYF.

The rearrangement links TRBV28 to TRBJ2-7; D unclear. Germline V gives CDR1 MDHEN, CDR2 SYDVKM. Trimming removed 6 bases at V and 2 bases at J, with 8 bases between. The CDR3 is made up of 12 amino acids. Here the CDR3 reads CASRKGTYEQYF. The CDR3 nucleotides are TGTGCCAGCAGAAAAGGGACCTACGAGCAGTACTTC. Full variable domain (outside the CDR3, taken from reference TRBV28 and TRBJ2-7): DVKVTQSSRYLVKRTGEKVFLECVQDMDHENMFWYRQDPGLGLRLIYFSYDVKMKEKGDIPEGYSVSREKKERFSLILESASTNQTSMYLCASRKGTYEQYFGPGTRLTVT.

This clone occurred once. Other DNA sequences from this sample encode an identical CDR3 as well. The gene calls are TRBV5-1 and TRBJ2-1, with a weak D call TRBD1 (5 bases). V lost 0 bases, J lost 0 bases, and 7 bases lay in between. The germline V gene has CDR1 SGHRS and CDR2 YFSETQ. This CDR3 spans 15 amino acids. The CDR3 DNA sequence: TGCGCCAGCAGCTTGGGACAGACCTCCTACAATGAGCAGTTCTTC. Protein: CASSLGQTSYNEQFF.

The chain recombines TRBV30 with TRBJ2-1, with 9 bases matching TRBD1. CDR3 length: 14 amino acids. With 2 bases clipped from V and 11 bases from J, the junction kept 10 bases outside the gene matches. The germline gives CDR1 GTSNPN, CDR2 SVGIG (reference sequence). The chain's CDR3 is CAWSTGGGSLKQFF. The CDR3 DNA reads TGTGCCTGGAGTACAGGGGGCGGATCCTTAAAGCAGTTCTTC.

As concerns this clone: This sample includes further DNA sequences coding for the same CDR3. The gene calls are TRBV18 and TRBJ2-5; D is ambiguous. The CDR3 has 12 amino acids. Germline-derived CDR1 and CDR2 are KGHSH and LQKENI. The V gene lost 3 bases and the J gene lost 5 bases, with 7 bases spanning the gap. The CDR3 DNA sequence: TGTGCCAGCTCACCTGATGGGGAGACCCAGTACTTC. It encodes CASSPDGETQYF.